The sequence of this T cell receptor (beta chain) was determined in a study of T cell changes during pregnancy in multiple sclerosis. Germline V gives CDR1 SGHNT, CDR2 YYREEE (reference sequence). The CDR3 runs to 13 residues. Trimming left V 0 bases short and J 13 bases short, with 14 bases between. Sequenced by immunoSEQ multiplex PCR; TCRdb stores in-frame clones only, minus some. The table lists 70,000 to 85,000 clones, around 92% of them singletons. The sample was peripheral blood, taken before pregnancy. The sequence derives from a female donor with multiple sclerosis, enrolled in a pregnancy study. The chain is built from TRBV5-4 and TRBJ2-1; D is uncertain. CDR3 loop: CASSLEVSSSQFF. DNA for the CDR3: TGTGCCAGCAGCTTGGAAGTTAGCTCGTCCCAGTTCTTC.